These 26 T cell receptor beta chains were all obtained from the same sample, sequenced in a study of sequential checkpoint blockade in melanoma. The protocol was immunoSEQ multiplex PCR, while the TCRdb copy is restricted to in-frame clones and leaves out a portion. Among under 6,000 clones listed, approximately 30% were seen once. The sample's treatment: randomized to nivolumab then ipilimumab (arm A) or the reverse (arm B). Sample: tumor tissue (inferred from file names), taken from a patient given nivolumab and ipilimumab in sequence. The receptors were sampled from a human donor with melanoma.

This clone was observed a handful of times. The rearrangement links TRBV1 to TRBJ2-7; the table's D call, TRBD2, has no DNA check behind it. TRBV1 is assigned pseudogene status. This CDR3 has 15 residues. In DNA, the CDR3 is TGCGCCAGCAGCCAAGAGGGGGTTAGCGGTTACGAGCAGTACTTC. Residues: CASSQEGVSGYEQYF.

V gene TRBV6-8 combines with J gene TRBJ1-3; 7 bases agree with TRBD1. Germline V gene lookup returns CDR1 MNHGY and CDR2 SAAAGT. This CDR3 has 15 amino acids. V shed 6 bases, J shed 1 base, and the junction held 6 bases outside the gene matches. CDR3 DNA: TGTGCCAGCAGCCCTACGGGACAGTCTGGAAACACCATATATTTT. Protein: CASSPTGQSGNTIYF.

This clone occurred a few times. This chain links TRBV6-8 with TRBJ2-6; the D gene is possibly TRBD1 (6 bases). Germline V gives CDR1 MNHGY, CDR2 SAAAGT. The ends were cut back, 2 bases at V and 3 bases at J, with 14 bases in the middle. The CDR3 covers 17 residues. The CDR3 is CASSYRLPGVGANVLTF. As DNA, the CDR3 is TGTGCCAGCAGTTACCGGCTTCCAGGGGTTGGGGCCAACGTCCTGACTTTC.

The sample holds many counts of this clone. This rearrangement joins TRBV11-3 to TRBJ2-1; TRBD2 agrees at 9 bases. The CDR3 consists of 19 residues. With V trimmed by 3 bases and J by 3 bases, 15 bases remained unmatched. Germline V gives CDR1 SGHNT, CDR2 YENEEA. The CDR3 bases are TGTGCCAGCAGCTTGGTGGGGGAGAGACTAGCGGTCGGCTACAATGAGCAGTTCTTC. This codes for CASSLVGERLAVGYNEQFF.

The rearrangement uses TRBV9 and TRBJ1-1; D unresolved. CDR1 SGDLS and CDR2 YYNGEE come from the germline V gene. The CDR3 totals 14 residues. Trimming took 0 bases from V and 1 from J, leaving 7 bases between them. Written as DNA, the CDR3 is TGTGCCAGCAGCGTAGTGGAGAAGAACACTGAAGCTTTCTTT. Translated, it gives CASSVVEKNTEAFF.

This clone is medium-sized within its sample. J is TRBJ2-2 and V is TRBV11-3, with 11 bases aligning to TRBD2. Germline V lookup: CDR1 SGHNT, CDR2 YENEEA. The CDR3 consists of 16 residues. Losses at the gene ends were 0 bases for V and 5 bases for J; bases not matched to a gene: 2. CDR3 amino acids: CASSLEGLAATGELFF. CDR3 sequence (DNA): TGTGCCAGCAGCTTAGAGGGACTAGCGGCTACCGGGGAGCTGTTTTTT.

The chain has TRBV30 and TRBJ1-3; D may be TRBD1 (5 bases). The CDR3 is 15 residues long. The germline CDR1 and CDR2 sequences are GTSNPN and SVGIG (reference sequence). V lost 2 bases and J 2 bases, leaving 13 bases between the germline ends. This CDR3 reads CAWSRDSGTGNTIYF. CDR3 bases: TGTGCCTGGAGTCGCGACAGCGGGACTGGAAACACCATATATTTT. The full variable domain, with the rest looked up from reference TRBV30 and TRBJ1-3, is SQTIHQWPATLVQPVGSPLSLECTVEGTSNPNLYWYRQAAGRGLQLLFYSVGIGQISSEVPQNLSASRPQDRQFILSSKKLLLSDSGFYLCAWSRDSGTGNTIYFGEGSWLTVV.

The chain has TRBV1 and TRBJ2-1. TRBV1 is a documented pseudogene. CDR3 length: 13 residues. CDR3 sequence (DNA): TGCGCCAGCATGGGTCTGGCTTACAATGAGCAGTTCTTC. Its protein is CASMGLAYNEQFF.

In the case of this clone: The read is 1 residue too short to cover the CDR3 end, so that end is filled in from the germline J gene. The rearrangement uses TRBV6-1 and TRBJ2-7; 11 bases are a match to TRBD2. CDR1 and CDR2 (germline): MNHNS, SASEGT. The V gene end was trimmed by 1 base and the J gene end by 3 bases; junction bases not matched to a gene: 8. The CDR3 totals 17 residues. Incomplete CDR3 DNA: TGTGCCAGCAGTGAAGGGGGACTAGCGGTAGGGGACTACGAGCAGTAC. Its translation: CASSEGGLAVGDYEQY. The whole CDR3 reads CASSEGGLAVGDYEQYF.

V and J are TRBV28 and TRBJ1-5; TRBD1 is a possible D gene (5 bases). This CDR3 region has 13 residues. V was pared by 4 bases and J by 3 bases, with 7 bases between. CDR1 and CDR2 from the germline V gene are MDHEN and SYDVKM. The CDR3 bases are TGTGCCAGCAGTTGGGGGAACAATCAGCCCCAGCATTTT. Its translation is CASSWGNNQPQHF.

This clone was seen only a few times. Written as DNA, the CDR3 is TGTGCCAGCAGCCAGGCTGAGGGGAAGACCTACAATGAGCAGTTCTTC. The encoded protein is CASSQAEGKTYNEQFF. The J gene is TRBJ2-1, the V gene TRBV11-3; D tentatively fits TRBD1 or TRBD2 (5 bases each). The CDR3 has 16 residues. CDR1 and CDR2 (germline): SGHNT, YENEEA. The ends were cut back, 5 bases at V and 2 bases at J, with 16 bases in the middle. The full variable domain, in which reference TRBV11-3 and TRBJ2-1 provide the parts outside the CDR3, is EAGVVQSPRYKIIEKKQPVAFWCNPISGHNTLYWYLQNLGQGPELLIRYENEEAVDDSQLPKDRFSAERLKGVDSTLKIQPAELGDSAVYLCASSQAEGKTYNEQFFGPGTRLTVL.

Within the sample, this clone is medium-sized. The rearrangement uses TRBV11-3 and TRBJ2-3, with D possibly being TRBD2 (6 bases). V gave up 0 bases and J gave up 5 bases, with 15 bases separating them. The CDR3 is 16 amino acids. The germline V gene encodes CDR1 SGHNT and CDR2 YENEEA. This chain's CDR3 is CASSLDLSGARDTQYF. The CDR3 region has the DNA TGTGCCAGCAGCTTAGATCTCTCGGGAGCGAGAGATACGCAGTATTTT.

This clone was counted between two and nine times. The chain carries TRBV6-8 and TRBJ2-6; the D gene is possibly TRBD1 (6 bases). Germline lookup yields CDR1 MNHGY and CDR2 SAAAGT. Trimming stripped 10 bases from V and 4 bases from J, with 11 bases between. The CDR3 is made up of 13 amino acids. CDR3 residues: CAIQGSGANVLTF. The DNA for the CDR3 is TGTGCCATCCAGGGGTCGGGGGCCAACGTCCTGACTTTC.

V is TRBV6-8 and J is TRBJ1-5; D is unresolved. Germline lookup yields CDR1 MNHGY and CDR2 SAAAGT. V was shortened by 0 bases and J by 3 bases, with 9 bases between the two germline ends. The CDR3 spans 15 residues. The CDR3 region has the DNA TGTGCCAGCAGTTACTCAGTGAGGGACAATCAGCCCCAGCATTTT. Translated: CASSYSVRDNQPQHF.

By share of the sample, this clone is medium-sized. V usage is TRBV6-8 and J usage is TRBJ2-7; TRBD1 is a possible D gene (6 bases). The germline V gene encodes CDR1 MNHGY and CDR2 SAAAGT. CDR3 length: 13 amino acids. Trimming shortened V by 2 bases and J by 11 bases, and 16 bases separated the two germline ends. CDR3 sequence (DNA): TGTGCCAGCAGTTACGGCGTGGGGGCTCGGGAGTACTTC. It is translated as CASSYGVGAREYF.

There are many counts of this clone. The chain uses TRBV11-3 and TRBJ2-3, with a possible D match to TRBD2 (6 bases). This CDR3 contains 15 residues. The ends were cut back, 4 bases at V and 3 bases at J, with 14 bases in the middle. CDR1 and CDR2 (germline): SGHNT, YENEEA. This chain's CDR3 is CASSWWEVITDTQYF. The CDR3 DNA follows: TGTGCCAGCAGCTGGTGGGAGGTTATTACAGATACGCAGTATTTT. Full variable domain (missing parts from reference TRBV11-3 and TRBJ2-3): EAGVVQSPRYKIIEKKQPVAFWCNPISGHNTLYWYLQNLGQGPELLIRYENEEAVDDSQLPKDRFSAERLKGVDSTLKIQPAELGDSAVYLCASSWWEVITDTQYFGPGTRLTVL.

This clone is large. The J gene is TRBJ1-1, the V gene TRBV11-3, with a weak D call TRBD1 (6 bases). V lost 5 bases to trimming and J lost 1 base, with 14 bases between them. This CDR3 is built from 15 residues. In germline, CDR1 is SGHNT, CDR2 YENEEA. The CDR3 nucleotides are TGTGCCAGCAGCGCAGGGTTGGGGGCGAACACTGAAGCTTTCTTT. It specifies CASSAGLGANTEAFF. The variable domain in full, with the rest retrieved from reference TRBV11-3 and TRBJ1-1, is EAGVVQSPRYKIIEKKQPVAFWCNPISGHNTLYWYLQNLGQGPELLIRYENEEAVDDSQLPKDRFSAERLKGVDSTLKIQPAELGDSAVYLCASSAGLGANTEAFFGQGTRLTVV.

This clone came up a few times. The chain couples TRBV11-3 to TRBJ2-7, with TRBD1 matching over 12 bases. V was pared by 5 bases and J by 2 bases, with 4 bases of the junction left unmatched. The CDR3 is 15 residues long. The germline V gene has CDR1 SGHNT and CDR2 YENEEA. CDR3 sequence: CASSPRDRGPYEQYF. For the CDR3, the DNA is TGTGCCAGCAGCCCCCGGGACAGGGGGCCCTACGAGCAGTACTTC.

The chain employs TRBV5-1 and TRBJ2-2, with D perhaps TRBD1 or TRBD2 (5 bases each). Germline V gene sequence: CDR1 SGHRS, CDR2 YFSETQ. V dropped 2 bases and J dropped 6 bases, with 11 bases sitting between them. The CDR3 has 14 residues. CDR3: CASSLIRGPGELFF. The CDR3 nucleotides are TGCGCCAGCAGCTTAATCCGGGGACCCGGGGAGCTGTTTTTT.

This clone has a handful of counts. This chain uses TRBV28 with TRBJ2-5, with TRBD2 matching 16 bases. This CDR3 comprises 18 residues. In germline, CDR1 is MDHEN, CDR2 SYDVKM. The V gene end was trimmed by 5 bases and the J gene end by 5 bases; junction bases not matched to a gene: 11. CDR3 loop: CASSQGLAGGPRVETQYF. CDR3 nucleotides: TGTGCCAGCAGTCAGGGACTAGCGGGAGGGCCTCGGGTGGAGACCCAGTACTTC. Drawing the rest from reference TRBV28 and TRBJ2-5, the complete variable domain is DVKVTQSSRYLVKRTGEKVFLECVQDMDHENMFWYRQDPGLGLRLIYFSYDVKMKEKGDIPEGYSVSREKKERFSLILESASTNQTSMYLCASSQGLAGGPRVETQYFGPGTRLLVL.

V usage is TRBV6-8 and J usage is TRBJ1-1; possible D gene TRBD1, 5 bases. Germline V lookup: CDR1 MNHGY, CDR2 SAAAGT. This CDR3 has 13 amino acids. V was shortened by 6 bases and J by 4 bases, with 12 bases between the two germline ends. In DNA, the CDR3 is TGTGCCAGCAGGACAGAAGGCTTCACTGAAGCTTTCTTT. This gives the protein CASRTEGFTEAFF.

The genes are TRBV6-7 and TRBJ2-5; D unclear. TRBV6-7 carries the ORF label, with uncertain function. The length of the CDR3 is 11 residues. The V and J ends lost 2 bases and 5 bases respectively, with 3 bases between them. In DNA, the CDR3 is TGTGCCAGCAGTTACAGGGAGACCCAGTACTTC. Its translation: CASSYRETQYF.

V is TRBV5-1 and J is TRBJ2-2; no firm D call. The CDR3 length is 15 residues. Germline V gene sequence: CDR1 SGHRS, CDR2 YFSETQ. V was cut by 0 bases and J by 4 bases, with 10 bases left in between. The CDR3: CASSLVHRGTGELFF. CDR3 nucleotides: TGCGCCAGCAGCTTGGTACATCGAGGCACCGGGGAGCTGTTTTTT.

V and J are TRBV1 and TRBJ2-1; the D call in the table, TRBD2, was not verified against the DNA. TRBV1 is tagged as a pseudogene. The CDR3 loop spans 15 amino acids. This chain's CDR3 is CASSQGLASYNEQFF. CDR3 sequence (DNA): TGCGCCAGCAGCCAAGGACTAGCATCCTACAATGAGCAGTTCTTC.

This clone was observed a few times. The gene calls are TRBV11-3 and TRBJ2-3; the D gene is possibly TRBD2 (7 bases). Deletions cut 5 bases from V and 2 bases from J, with 17 bases between. CDR3 length equals 16 residues. CDR1 SGHNT and CDR2 YENEEA come from the germline V gene. The CDR3 sequence: CASSPRGAGITDTQYF. CDR3 in DNA: TGTGCCAGCAGCCCCCGGGGGGCGGGAATCACAGATACGCAGTATTTT.

At least ten counts were recorded for this clone. In DNA, the CDR3 is TGTGCCAGCAGCTTAGATGGGGAGAACACTGAAGCTTTCTTT. Translation gives CASSLDGENTEAFF. The rearrangement joins TRBV11-3 to TRBJ1-1; D gene uncertain. The CDR3 extends over 14 amino acids. Germline-derived CDR1 and CDR2 are SGHNT and YENEEA. V lost 0 bases and J lost 1, with 6 bases in between.